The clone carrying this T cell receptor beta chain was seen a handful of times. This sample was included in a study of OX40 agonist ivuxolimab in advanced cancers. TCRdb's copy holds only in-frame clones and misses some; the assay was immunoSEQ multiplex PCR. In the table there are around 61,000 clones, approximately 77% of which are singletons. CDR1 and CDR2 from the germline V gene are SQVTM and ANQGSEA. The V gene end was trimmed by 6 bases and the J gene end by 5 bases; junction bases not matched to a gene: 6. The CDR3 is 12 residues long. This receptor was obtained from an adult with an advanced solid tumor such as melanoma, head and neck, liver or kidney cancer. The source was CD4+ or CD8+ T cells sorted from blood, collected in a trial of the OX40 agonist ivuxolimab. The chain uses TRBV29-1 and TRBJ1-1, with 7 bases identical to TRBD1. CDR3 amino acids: CSVHRGWTEAFF. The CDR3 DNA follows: TGCAGCGTCCACAGGGGTTGGACTGAAGCTTTCTTT.